This note documents a single TCR beta chain sequence. Which antigen it targets is not known. Nothing much larger sits one base from this clone, and base qualities are not available. The treatment or condition label for this specimen denotes: in vitro stimulation with specific CMV peptide epitopes to enrich CMV-specific T cells. V is cut back by 0 bases and J by 10 bases, with 7 bases in the junction unmatched. From the germline V gene, CDR1 is MGHRA and CDR2 is YSYEKL. The CDR3 spans 15 residues, from the cysteine through the phenylalanine. Only the CDR3 region is kept as DNA, spanning 45 bases read in frame from base 1. The data derive from a study of T cell repertoires in cytomegalovirus infection (dated by TCRdb to the late 2010s). Concerning the study at large: Peptide stimulations targeted recently identified HLA-C-restricted CMV epitopes, whose presentation resists viral immunomodulation, together with well-studied HLA-B-restricted epitopes. Donor HLA type was relevant to the analysis, because carriage of CMV infection together with the matching HLA type was indicated by public TCR beta signatures.

The investigation overall reported the following: In both this cohort and an independent approximately 370-donor cohort, the cumulative frequency of public TCR beta family members distinguished carriers of CMV infection plus the relevant HLA type. In the ex vivo response, HLA-C-restricted CMV-specific TCR beta clonotypes were dominant, and in two of eight donors the single most frequent clonotype came from this HLA-C-restricted group.

Sequencing was performed on an Illumina HiSeq 1500. TCRdb reprocessed the public reads (quality trimming at Q25 with fastp, clone calling with MiXCR) and kept in-frame beta chains. For every CDR3 protein sequence, its rows merge into one entry that carries the most common genes and DNA. The sample table records about half a million distinct CDR3 sequences; roughly a third of these occur just once. The biggest ten clones account for 17% of the sample. Here the sequenced sample was cultured PBMCs, taken from culture after CMV antigen stimulation. This TCR came from a human donor in good health (CMV status not recorded). Some clones in this sample may be carry-over from other donors' samples. This sequence uses TRBV4-1 and TRBJ2-1; 9 bases in between match TRBD2. The CDR3 protein sequence reads: CASSQDISGRGEQFF. The sequence in DNA is TGCGCCAGCAGCCAAGATATTAGCGGGAGAGGAGAGCAGTTCTTC.